This TCR beta chain was obtained from a study of OX40 agonist ivuxolimab in advanced cancers. Germline V CDR1 and CDR2: LNHDA, SQIVND (reference sequence). Trimming removed 10 bases from V and 7 bases from J, with 22 bases in between. The CDR3 is 14 amino acids. Sequenced by immunoSEQ multiplex PCR; TCRdb stores in-frame clones only, minus some. The top ten hold approximately 6.9% of the sample, which has about 79,000 clones, about 90% seen once. The V and J genes are TRBV19 and TRBJ1-2, with D possibly being TRBD1 (6 bases). The source material was CD4+ or CD8+ T cells sorted from blood, sampled in a trial of the OX40 agonist ivuxolimab. The sequence came from an adult with an advanced solid tumor such as melanoma, head and neck, liver or kidney cancer. Here the CDR3 reads CATYKSQGISGYTF. The DNA of the CDR3 is TGTGCCACCTACAAATCACAGGGTATATCTGGCTACACCTTC. The full variable domain, rest sourced from reference TRBV19 and TRBJ1-2, is DGGITQSPKYLFRKEGQNVTLSCEQNLNHDAMYWYRQDPGQGLRLIYYSQIVNDFQKGDIAEGYSVSREKKESFPLTVTSAQKNPTAFYLCATYKSQGISGYTFGSGTRLTVV.